These 13 T cell receptor beta chains were all obtained from the same sample, sequenced in a study of blood T cell repertoires in COVID-19. Sequencing was performed with immunoSEQ multiplex PCR; in TCRdb, only in-frame clones are kept and a portion is missing. This sample yields more than 150,000 clones, of which roughly 92% are seen a single time; 0.76% belongs to the top ten. Specimen: peripheral blood. These TCRs come from a man aged 30 to 39 with COVID-19, enrolled during active disease.

The V gene is TRBV2, the J gene TRBJ2-7; TRBD1 matches at 7 bases. Trimming cost V 8 bases and J 3 bases; bases outside gene matches: 7. CDR1 is SNHLY, CDR2 FYNNEI, per germline. This CDR3 region has 13 residues. The DNA of the CDR3 is TGTGCCAGCGATCCCGGACAGGTCTACGAGCAGTACTTC. Translating it yields CASDPGQVYEQYF.

The chain couples TRBV5-1 to TRBJ2-7; 8 bases line up with TRBD2. The CDR3 extends over 15 amino acids. With V trimmed by 2 bases and J by 5 bases, 9 bases remained unmatched. CDR1 is SGHRS, CDR2 YFSETQ, per germline. CDR3 sequence (DNA): TGCGCCAGCAGCTTAGCAAGGACTAGCAGCCACGAGCAGTACTTC. It specifies CASSLARTSSHEQYF. The variable domain in full, completed from reference TRBV5-1 and TRBJ2-7, reads KAGVTQTPRYLIKTRGQQVTLSCSPISGHRSVSWYQQTPGQGLQFLFEYFSETQRNKGNFPGRFSGRQFSNSRSEMNVSTLELGDSALYLCASSLARTSSHEQYFGPGTRLTVT.

The chain combines TRBV30 with TRBJ1-1, with TRBD1 as a possible D gene (5 bases). Trimming took off 3 bases at V and 6 bases at J, with 17 bases between the two ends. The CDR3 runs 14 residues. Per the germline V gene, CDR1 is GTSNPN and CDR2 is SVGIG (reference sequence). CDR3 in amino acids: CAWRGRAGWSEAFF. CDR3 DNA: TGTGCCTGGAGGGGTAGGGCAGGGTGGTCTGAAGCTTTCTTT.

The rearrangement links TRBV9 to TRBJ2-3; 9 bases map to TRBD2. This CDR3 has 18 residues. Unmatched junction bases numbered 11, after V lost 0 bases and J lost 3 bases. Germline values: CDR1 SGDLS, CDR2 YYNGEE. Here the CDR3 reads CASSVVVGGGAGTDTQYF. For the CDR3, the DNA is TGTGCCAGCAGCGTAGTAGTTGGCGGGGGGGCTGGAACAGATACGCAGTATTTT. Drawing the rest from reference TRBV9 and TRBJ2-3, the complete variable domain is DSGVTQTPKHLITATGQRVTLRCSPRSGDLSVYWYQQSLDQGLQFLIQYYNGEERAKGNILERFSAQQFPDLHSELNLSSLELGDSALYFCASSVVVGGGAGTDTQYFGPGTRLTVL.

The chain carries TRBV12-3 or TRBV12-4 and TRBJ1-2, with D unresolved. The CDR3 has 13 amino acids. V lost 7 bases, J lost 2 bases, and 11 bases lay in between. In DNA, the CDR3 is TGTGCCAGCAACCCGGGGTCGAACTATGGCTACACCTTC. Residues: CASNPGSNYGYTF.

The V and J genes are TRBV5-1 and TRBJ1-1, with 7 bases lining up with TRBD1. The CDR3 runs 15 residues. In germline, CDR1 is SGHRS, CDR2 YFSETQ. Germline trimming cut 3 bases from V and 6 bases from J; bases unmatched to any gene: 11. In DNA, the CDR3 is TGCGCCAGCAGCTCAATCTCCGGGACAGTGCCTGAAGCTTTCTTT. This encodes CASSSISGTVPEAFF.

The chain is built from TRBV7-6 and TRBJ2-1, with D possibly TRBD2 on 7 matching bases. The CDR3 loop spans 17 amino acids. V lost 5 bases and J 2 bases, leaving 19 bases between the germline ends. CDR1 and CDR2 (germline): SGHVS, FNYEAQ. The CDR3 DNA sequence: TGTGCCAGCAGCGTCTTCCCCCCGGGGGGCCCCTACAATGAGCAGTTCTTC. Translation: CASSVFPPGGPYNEQFF.

V and J are TRBV19 and TRBJ1-4, with a weak D call TRBD1 (5 bases). This CDR3 spans 15 amino acids. The V end was cut by 4 bases, the J end by 2 bases, with 11 bases between. Per the germline V gene, CDR1 is LNHDA and CDR2 is SQIVND (reference sequence). The CDR3 nucleotides read TGTGCCAGTAGTACCCAGGGATTCACTAATGAAAAACTGTTTTTT. It yields the protein CASSTQGFTNEKLFF.

V gene TRBV12-3 or TRBV12-4 combines with J gene TRBJ2-1, with D hard to call. V was shortened by 3 bases and J by 9 bases, with 6 bases between the two germline ends. This CDR3 contains 11 residues. CDR3 nucleotides: TGTGCCAGCAGTTTGGAGAGTGAGCAGTTCTTC. Translated: CASSLESEQFF.

V usage is TRBV2 and J usage is TRBJ1-6; possible D gene TRBD1, 5 bases. CDR1 is SNHLY and CDR2 is FYNNEI in the germline V gene. V lost 8 bases and J lost 7, with 15 bases in between. The CDR3 totals 14 residues. CDR3 protein: CASSTGGLNSPLHF. The CDR3 DNA sequence: TGTGCCAGCTCGACGGGGGGTTTGAATTCACCCCTCCACTTT.

The genes are TRBV30 and TRBJ2-7, with 11 bases that match TRBD2. There are 16 residues in the CDR3. Germline CDR1 is GTSNPN and CDR2 is SVGIG (reference sequence). The J segment lost 7 bases and the V segment lost 2 bases, leaving 13 bases of the junction unmatched. CDR3 nucleotide sequence: TGTGCCTGGAGTATTAGTAGCGGGGGGGCTAAAGGAGAGCAGTACTTC. This translates into CAWSISSGGAKGEQYF.

This chain joins TRBV7-6 and TRBJ2-4; 8 nucleotides match TRBD2. The J segment lost 1 base and the V segment lost 5 bases, leaving 22 bases of the junction unmatched. The CDR3 extends over 21 amino acids. Germline loops: CDR1 SGHVS, CDR2 FNYEAQ. The CDR3, as DNA: TGTGCCAGCAGCCGGACCGAGGGGACCGGGGGGGCGCGATTGGCCAAAAACATTCAGTACTTC. Its translation: CASSRTEGTGGARLAKNIQYF.

The genes are TRBV19 and TRBJ2-7; possible D gene TRBD1, 5 bases. Trimming removed 1 base at V and 5 bases at J, with 12 bases between. There are 14 residues in the CDR3. Germline V gene lookup returns CDR1 LNHDA and CDR2 SQIVND (reference sequence). CDR3 DNA sequence: TGTGCCAGTAGTATAGTTGCAGGGCCCGACGAGCAGTACTTC. Amino acid sequence: CASSIVAGPDEQYF.